This T cell receptor (beta chain) appears in the sequencing data of a study of blood T cell repertoires in COVID-19. Study-level background: T cells, B-cell-depleted T cells, or PBMCs supplied cDNA or gDNA.

The CDR3 runs 17 residues. Here immunoSEQ multiplex PCR was the method, and the copy in TCRdb shows in-frame clones only, minus some. The sample carries some 140,000 clones, 70% to 80% recorded once. It was during active infection that Seattle patients were enrolled and then longitudinally followed. Source material: peripheral blood. The V and J genes are TRBV21-1 and TRBJ1-5. TRBV21-1 is marked as a pseudogene. The sequence derives from a woman in her 70s with COVID-19, enrolled during active disease. CDR3 region: CASSNLRHKTINQPQHF. CDR3 bases: TGTGCCAGCAGCAACTTGCGGCACAAAACGATTAATCAGCCCCAGCATTTT.